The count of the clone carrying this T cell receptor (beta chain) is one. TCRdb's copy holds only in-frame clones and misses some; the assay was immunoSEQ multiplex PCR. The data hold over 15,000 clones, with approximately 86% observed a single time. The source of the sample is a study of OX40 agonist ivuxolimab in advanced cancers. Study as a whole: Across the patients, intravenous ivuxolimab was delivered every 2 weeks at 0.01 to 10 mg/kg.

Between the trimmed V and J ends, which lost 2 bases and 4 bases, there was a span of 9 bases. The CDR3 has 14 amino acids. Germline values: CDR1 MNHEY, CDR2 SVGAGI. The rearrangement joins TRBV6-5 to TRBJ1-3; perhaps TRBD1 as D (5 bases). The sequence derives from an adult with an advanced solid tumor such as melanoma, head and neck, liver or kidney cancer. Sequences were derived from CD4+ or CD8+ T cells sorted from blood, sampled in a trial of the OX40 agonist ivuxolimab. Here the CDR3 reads CASSYAGSGNTIYF. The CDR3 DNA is TGTGCCAGCAGTTACGCAGGGTCCGGAAACACCATATATTTT.